Listed here is a single T cell receptor beta chain. Reverse transcribed after extraction, RNA yielded cDNA as the sequencing template. Measured with immunoSEQ multiplex PCR; TCRdb has only the in-frame clones, and not every one. Of fewer than 250,000 clones in the sample, roughly two fifths were seen once. Trimming removed 6 bases at V and 4 bases at J, with 9 bases between. The CDR3 contains 12 residues. Per the germline V gene, CDR1 is SGHTA and CDR2 is FQGNSA. The data are from a study of CD8+ T cells in alopecia areata. Whole-study context: The SALT score measured affected scalp surface percentage in treated patients.

The sample's treatment: oral pan-JAK inhibitor, 5-10 mg twice daily. CD4+ and CD8+ T cells were sorted from PBMCs. Material: CD4+ T cells sorted from blood, obtained at approximately week 36, from a patient treated with tofacitinib. The J gene is TRBJ1-1, the V gene TRBV7-2; no clear D. This TCR was sampled from a human donor with alopecia areata. Written as DNA, the CDR3 is TGTGCCAGCAGTTATATTCTCACTGAAGCTTTCTTT. Amino acids: CASSYILTEAFF.